This TCR beta chain appears in the sequencing data of a study of T-cell memory formation after mild COVID-19. Study as a whole: TCR clusters largely stayed donor specific. Study-level points and caveats: A subset of responding clones appeared in pre-infection memory, suggesting cross-reactive memory joined. Clones shrinking between day 15 and 85 showed a balanced CD4/CD8 split, and those that grew later tilted toward CD4+.

TCRdb reprocessed the 5' RACE reads via MiXCR and lists one record per CDR3 protein. The sample lists 300,000 to 350,000 distinct CDR3 sequences; 14% were seen once. This clonotype was seen many times. Its specificity is unknown. CDR3 length: 14 amino acids. Losses at the gene ends were 3 bases for V and 3 bases for J; bases not matched to a gene: 1. This clonotype originated in a man between 18 and 35 years old who had mild COVID-19 (a few samples of this study predate the infection). Cell type and time point are not known. V usage is TRBV12-3 or TRBV12-4 and J usage is TRBJ2-3; 9 nucleotides line up with TRBD1. The sample taken for sequencing was PBMCs or a T cell subset sorted from them (not recorded which). CDR3: CASSFGQGTDTQYF. The DNA for the CDR3 is TGTGCCAGCAGTTTCGGACAGGGGACAGATACGCAGTATTTT.